These 24 T cell receptor beta chains share one sample of origin, sequenced in a study of T cell responses to AZD1222 COVID-19 vaccine. TCRdb's copy holds only in-frame clones and misses some; the assay was immunoSEQ multiplex PCR. The data contain about 120,000 clones, around 90% of them singletons. Sequenced here: peripheral blood, sampled 28 days after the second AZD1222 dose. These TCRs come from an adult who received the AZD1222 COVID-19 vaccine.

J is TRBJ1-2 and V is TRBV4-2; 10 nucleotides agree with TRBD1. The CDR3 is 18 amino acids. CDR1 is LGHNA and CDR2 is YNFKEQ in the germline V gene. With V trimmed by 0 bases and J by 0 bases, 7 bases remained unmatched. In DNA form, the CDR3 reads TGTGCCAGCAGCCAAGATCGGGACAGGGGCCTATCTAACTATGGCTACACCTTC. Encoded protein: CASSQDRDRGLSNYGYTF.

This clone was recorded only once. The V gene is TRBV27, the J gene TRBJ1-2; D is perhaps TRBD1 (5 bases). The CDR3 sequence is 15 residues long. CDR1 is MNHEY, CDR2 SMNVEV, per germline (reference sequence). Trimming removed 5 bases from V and 5 bases from J, with 18 bases in between. The chain's CDR3 is CASSLSGLGRYGYTF. DNA for the CDR3: TGTGCCAGCAGTCTTTCAGGGTTAGGAAGGTATGGCTACACCTTC.

This clone appeared once. The V and J genes are TRBV27 and TRBJ2-3, with a possible D match to TRBD2 (6 bases). The CDR3 consists of 13 residues. CDR1 is MNHEY and CDR2 is SMNVEV in the germline V gene (reference sequence). V was clipped by 3 bases and J by 5 bases, with 9 bases between them. The CDR3 loop reads CASSLSGRDTQYF. The CDR3 nucleotides read TGTGCCAGCAGTTTGAGCGGGCGAGATACGCAGTATTTT.

The gene calls are TRBV6-5 and TRBJ2-1; 12 bases are shared with TRBD2. This CDR3 has 15 amino acids. Trimming cost V 6 bases and J 8 bases; bases outside gene matches: 8. Germline CDR1 and CDR2: MNHEY and SVGAGI. The CDR3 nucleotides are TGTGCCAGCAGCGCATCTAGCGGGAGGGCCGATGAGCAGTTCTTC. It yields the protein CASSASSGRADEQFF.

The gene calls are TRBV5-1 and TRBJ1-5; perhaps TRBD1 as D (6 bases). This CDR3 region has 15 residues. In germline, CDR1 is SGHRS, CDR2 YFSETQ. Trimming stripped 2 bases from V and 0 bases from J, with 9 bases between. The CDR3 here is CASSFRGDSNQPQHF. The CDR3, as DNA: TGCGCCAGCAGCTTCAGGGGCGATAGCAATCAGCCCCAGCATTTT.

The J gene is TRBJ1-2, the V gene TRBV7-2, with TRBD1 matching 10 bases. CDR1 SGHTA and CDR2 FQGNSA come from the germline V gene. CDR3 length equals 14 residues. J lost 4 bases, V lost 5 bases, and 4 bases had no gene match. This chain's CDR3 is CASSTDRGAYGYTF. CDR3 sequence (DNA): TGTGCCAGCAGCACGGACAGGGGGGCCTATGGCTACACCTTC.

V gene TRBV7-2 combines with J gene TRBJ1-1; D is unresolved. The V end was cut by 1 base, the J end by 2 bases, with 5 bases between. Germline V CDR1 and CDR2: SGHTA, FQGNSA. The CDR3 runs 13 residues. The CDR3 loop is CASSLGINTEAFF. The CDR3 nucleotides read TGTGCCAGCAGCTTAGGCATAAACACTGAAGCTTTCTTT. The whole variable domain, filled in from reference TRBV7-2 and TRBJ1-1, reads GAGVSQSPSNKVTEKGKDVELRCDPISGHTALYWYRQSLGQGLEFLIYFQGNSAPDKSGLPSDRFSAERTGGSVSTLTIQRTQQEDSAVYLCASSLGINTEAFFGQGTRLTVV.

The rearrangement uses TRBV28 and TRBJ1-2, with a possible D match to TRBD1 (6 bases). Germline V gene data show CDR1 as MDHEN and CDR2 as SYDVKM. This CDR3 has 13 residues. The V end lost 6 bases, the J end lost 4 bases, and 12 bases lay between the germline ends. The CDR3, as DNA: TGTGCCAGCAGCCCCGGGACACCCTATGGCTACACCTTC. Translating gives CASSPGTPYGYTF.

The table lists this clone with a few counts. This rearrangement joins TRBV6-2 or TRBV6-3 to TRBJ2-7, with 9 bases aligning to TRBD1. The trim removed 5 bases at V and 2 bases at J, leaving 10 bases unmatched. Germline V gives CDR1 MNHEY, CDR2 SVGEGT. The CDR3 has 16 amino acids. The CDR3 sequence is CASSPIADRGAYEQYF. The CDR3 region has the DNA TGTGCCAGCAGTCCCATAGCGGACAGGGGCGCCTACGAGCAGTACTTC.

The chain is built from TRBV6-5 and TRBJ1-3; 7 nucleotides agree with TRBD1. J lost 7 bases, V lost 0 bases, and 0 bases had no gene match. Germline V gene sequence: CDR1 MNHEY, CDR2 SVGAGI. The CDR3 runs to 13 residues. This CDR3 is CASSYSGQNTIYF. The CDR3 DNA is TGTGCCAGCAGTTACTCGGGACAGAACACCATATATTTT.

V gene TRBV5-6 combines with J gene TRBJ1-3; the D is unclear. Trimming cost V 1 base and J 0 bases, with 8 bases left between them. Germline lookup yields CDR1 SGHDT and CDR2 YYEEEE. This CDR3 comprises 15 residues. The CDR3 spells CASSLPISSGNTIYF. The CDR3 region has the DNA TGTGCCAGCAGCTTGCCAATTTCCTCTGGAAACACCATATATTTT.

For the CDR3, the DNA is TGTGCCAGCAGTGGAGGACGGGGGCAAGGTCAGCCCCAGCATTTT. Translating gives CASSGGRGQGQPQHF. V and J are TRBV2 and TRBJ1-5, with D possibly TRBD1 on 6 matching bases. The CDR3 extends over 15 amino acids. Germline V gene sequence: CDR1 SNHLY, CDR2 FYNNEI. V shed 4 bases and J shed 6 bases, with 16 bases lying between them.

CDR3 in DNA: TGTGCCAGCAGAACCGGAGTGGGGGGTGGTCACTATGGCTACACCTTC. Amino acid sequence: CASRTGVGGGHYGYTF. The genes are TRBV28 and TRBJ1-2; maybe TRBD1 (5 bases). Between the trimmed V and J ends, which lost 6 bases and 3 bases, there was a span of 20 bases. Germline loops: CDR1 MDHEN, CDR2 SYDVKM. The length of the CDR3 is 16 residues.

The gene calls are TRBV19 and TRBJ1-5; 8 nucleotides align to TRBD1. Germline values: CDR1 LNHDA, CDR2 SQIVND (reference sequence). This CDR3 is 16 amino acids long. The V segment lost 6 bases and the J segment 2 bases; nucleotides outside the gene matches: 9. For the CDR3, the DNA is TGTGCCAGTAGCCCTAGGTCACAGGGGGGCAATCAGCCCCAGCATTTT. This encodes CASSPRSQGGNQPQHF.

The chain carries TRBV5-4 and TRBJ2-7; 8 bases map to TRBD2. Germline V lookup: CDR1 SGHNT, CDR2 YYREEE (reference sequence). Trimming took 0 bases from V and 6 from J; bases not matched to a gene: 11. The CDR3 totals 16 residues. The CDR3 sequence: CASSLGSGTRLSEQYF. The CDR3 nucleotides are TGTGCCAGCAGCTTGGGGAGTGGGACTAGATTAAGCGAGCAGTACTTC.

The V call is TRBV25-1, the J call TRBJ1-4, with no clear D. From germline, CDR1 is MGHDK and CDR2 SYGVNS. The V and J ends lost 1 base and 3 bases respectively, with 9 bases between them. The CDR3 contains 15 residues. The CDR3 protein is CASSESGAANEKLFF. In DNA, the CDR3 is TGTGCCAGCAGTGAATCAGGCGCGGCTAATGAAAAACTGTTTTTT.

The CDR3 sequence: CASGLESSGANVLTF. The DNA for the CDR3 is TGTGCTAGTGGTTTGGAATCCTCTGGGGCCAACGTCCTGACTTTC. The V and J genes are TRBV12-5 and TRBJ2-6; D is undetermined. Germline V lookup: CDR1 LGHNT, CDR2 FRNRAP. The CDR3 covers 15 residues. The V and J ends lost 1 base and 0 bases respectively, with 4 bases between them.

The chain has TRBV2 and TRBJ1-4, with TRBD1 identical over 12 bases. CDR1 and CDR2 from the germline V gene are SNHLY and FYNNEI. The CDR3 is 15 amino acids. With 10 bases clipped from V and 7 bases from J, the junction kept 10 bases outside the gene matches. Written as DNA, the CDR3 is TGTGCCACGTCCCGGGACAGGGGGCGGGGTGAAAAACTGTTTTTT. Encoded protein: CATSRDRGRGEKLFF.

The gene calls are TRBV6-2 or TRBV6-3 and TRBJ2-1; 11 bases match TRBD2. Germline V CDR1 and CDR2: MNHEY, SVGEGT. The CDR3 runs to 15 residues. The J segment lost 8 bases and the V segment lost 2 bases, leaving 5 bases of the junction unmatched. The CDR3 nucleotides are TGTGCCAGCAGTTACGGAACTAGCGGGGGAGATGAGCAGTTCTTC. Amino acids: CASSYGTSGGDEQFF.

The rearrangement uses TRBV14 and TRBJ2-3; no clear D gene. Germline CDR1 and CDR2: SGHDN and FVKESK. This CDR3 has 15 residues. Between the trimmed V and J ends, which lost 2 bases and 1 base, there was a span of 10 bases. The CDR3 bases are TGTGCCAGCAGCCAATCCGAACCAGGCACAGATACGCAGTATTTT. It codes for CASSQSEPGTDTQYF.

This clone was found a few times. The chain is built from TRBV27 and TRBJ2-5, with TRBD1 as a possible D gene (6 bases). The germline gives CDR1 MNHEY, CDR2 SMNVEV (reference sequence). CDR3 length: 16 amino acids. Trimming cost V 5 bases and J 3 bases, with 19 bases left between them. CDR3 sequence: CASSLLTGLPEETQYF. The CDR3 bases are TGTGCCAGCAGTCTCCTTACAGGGCTACCTGAAGAGACCCAGTACTTC.

The chain is built from TRBV30 and TRBJ2-7; D possibly corresponds to TRBD1 (6 bases). The germline gives CDR1 GTSNPN, CDR2 SVGIG (reference sequence). Trimming left V 2 bases short and J 0 bases short, with 11 bases between. CDR3 length: 14 residues. As DNA, the CDR3 is TGTGCCTGGAGTCGACAGGAAGGCTCCTACGAGCAGTACTTC. Amino acid sequence: CAWSRQEGSYEQYF.

This clone was recorded a few times. The chain recombines TRBV7-2 with TRBJ1-6; TRBD1 might be the D (5 bases). Germline V gene sequence: CDR1 SGHTA, CDR2 FQGNSA. The V end was cut by 4 bases, the J end by 3 bases, with 13 bases between. This CDR3 is built from 16 residues. The CDR3 nucleotides read TGTGCCAGCAGCTCGTCCCGGGGGAACTATAATTCACCCCTCCACTTT. It translates to CASSSSRGNYNSPLHF.

The chain couples TRBV28 to TRBJ1-3; D remains unclear. The CDR3 length is 14 residues. The V end was cut by 3 bases, the J end by 3 bases, with 9 bases between. The germline V gene encodes CDR1 MDHEN and CDR2 SYDVKM. In DNA form, the CDR3 reads TGTGCCAGCAGTTTGACGCAGAGTGGAAACACCATATATTTT. Translation: CASSLTQSGNTIYF. The full variable domain, rest sourced from reference TRBV28 and TRBJ1-3, is DVKVTQSSRYLVKRTGEKVFLECVQDMDHENMFWYRQDPGLGLRLIYFSYDVKMKEKGDIPEGYSVSREKKERFSLILESASTNQTSMYLCASSLTQSGNTIYFGEGSWLTVV.